The TCR beta chain under discussion was sequenced for a study of response to subunit inactivated influenza vaccine. This clonotype occurred many times. Using its own MiXCR run on the RT-PCR reads, TCRdb lists one record per CDR3 protein. The sample has 750,000 to 850,000 distinct CDR3 sequences; around a sixth are singletons. This CDR3 is 14 amino acids long. The V end was cut by 6 bases, the J end by 4 bases, with 14 bases between. V gene TRBV12-3 or TRBV12-4 combines with J gene TRBJ2-3; tentative D call: TRBD1 (6 bases). Specimen: PBMCs from blood, collected around 5 days after vaccination. The source of this sequence is a man aged 50 or older who received an inactivated influenza vaccine. The CDR3, as DNA: TGTGCCAGCAGCCGATCACAGGGCCCAGATACGCAGTATTTT. Its translation: CASSRSQGPDTQYF.